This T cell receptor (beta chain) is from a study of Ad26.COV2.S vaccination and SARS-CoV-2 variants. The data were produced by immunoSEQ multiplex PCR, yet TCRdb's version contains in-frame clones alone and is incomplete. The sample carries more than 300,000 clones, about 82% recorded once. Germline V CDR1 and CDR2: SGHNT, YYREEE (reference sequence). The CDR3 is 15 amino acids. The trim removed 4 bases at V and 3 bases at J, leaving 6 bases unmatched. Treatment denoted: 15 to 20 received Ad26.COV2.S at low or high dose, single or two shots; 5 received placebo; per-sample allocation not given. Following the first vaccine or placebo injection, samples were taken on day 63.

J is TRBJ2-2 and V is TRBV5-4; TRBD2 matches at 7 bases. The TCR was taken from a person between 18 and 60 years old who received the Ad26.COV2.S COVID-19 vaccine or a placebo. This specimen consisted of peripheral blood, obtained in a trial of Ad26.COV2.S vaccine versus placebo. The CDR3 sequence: CASSLKRGDTGELFF. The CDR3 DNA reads TGTGCCAGCAGCCTCAAGCGGGGAGACACCGGGGAGCTGTTTTTT.